This T cell receptor beta chain emerged from a study of T-cell memory formation after mild COVID-19. General observations from the study: In second-wave clones peaking day 37, SARS-CoV-2 specificity remained unconfirmed. Certain responding clones were present in pre-infection memory, suggesting participation of cross-reactive memory.

There are 16 residues in the CDR3. Germline V gives CDR1 SEHNR, CDR2 FQNEAQ (reference sequence). Trimming took 2 bases from V and 0 from J, leaving 13 bases between them. Concerning this clonotype itself: What it binds is unknown.

A 5'RACE reaction primed in the constant segment made cDNA libraries of TCR alpha and TCR beta, and these carried sample barcodes and UMIs. Each CDR3 protein gets one entry after TCRdb re-called the 5' RACE reads with MiXCR. Among about 500,000 distinct CDR3 sequences listed, over 20% were seen once. This TCR derives from an adult woman who had mild COVID-19 (a few samples of this study predate the infection). Cell type and time point are not known. V gene TRBV7-9 combines with J gene TRBJ1-1, with D perhaps TRBD1 (5 bases). Sample: PBMCs or a T cell subset sorted from them (not recorded which). In nucleotides, the CDR3 is TGTGCCAGCAGCTTACGGGGCTCTGGCATGAACACTGAAGCTTTCTTT. Protein sequence: CASSLRGSGMNTEAFF.